This paragraph reports one TCR beta chain. Authors' methods: Amplification with reference gene primers provided the estimates of nucleated cell counts. Generated by immunoSEQ multiplex PCR, the TCRdb table keeps only in-frame clones and is missing some. V and J calls and clone size come straight from that table; D and trimming were deduced from the DNA. The data show around 97,000 clones, about 80% seen once. This entry comes from a study of blood T cell repertoires in COVID-19. Study-wide context: There were acute and convalescent COVID-19 samples, and they came from the United States, Italy and Spain. In each case, the material was cDNA or gDNA derived from T cells, B-cell-depleted T cells, or PBMCs.

The germline V and J ends were trimmed by 2 bases and 2 bases, with 9 bases remaining between them. From germline, CDR1 is SEHNR and CDR2 FQNEAQ (reference sequence). There are 14 residues in the CDR3. The chain couples TRBV7-9 to TRBJ1-1; D may be TRBD1 (5 bases). This TCR was recovered from a man between 65 and 85 years old with acute or convalescent COVID-19. Sequenced input: peripheral blood. The chain's CDR3 is CASSLSGINTEAFF. The DNA for the CDR3 is TGTGCCAGCAGCTTATCAGGGATTAACACTGAAGCTTTCTTT. The whole variable domain, remainder taken from reference TRBV7-9 and TRBJ1-1, is DTGVSQNPRHKITKRGQNVTFRCDPISEHNRLYWYRQTLGQGPEFLTYFQNEAQLEKSRLLSDRFSAERPKGSFSTLEIQRTEQGDSAMYLCASSLSGINTEAFFGQGTRLTVV.